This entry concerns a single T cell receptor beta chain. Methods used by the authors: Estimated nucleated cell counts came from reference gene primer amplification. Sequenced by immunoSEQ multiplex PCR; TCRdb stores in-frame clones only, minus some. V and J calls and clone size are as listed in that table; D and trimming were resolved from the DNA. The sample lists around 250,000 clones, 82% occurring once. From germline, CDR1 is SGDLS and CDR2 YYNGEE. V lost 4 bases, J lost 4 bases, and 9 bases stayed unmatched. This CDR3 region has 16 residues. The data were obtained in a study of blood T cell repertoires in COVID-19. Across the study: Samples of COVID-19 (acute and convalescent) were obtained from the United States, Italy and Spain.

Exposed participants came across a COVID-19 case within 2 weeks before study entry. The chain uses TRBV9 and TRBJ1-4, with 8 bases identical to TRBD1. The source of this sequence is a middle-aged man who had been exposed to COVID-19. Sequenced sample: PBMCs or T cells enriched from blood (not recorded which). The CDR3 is CASSMRQGRGNEKLFF. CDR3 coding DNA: TGTGCCAGCAGCATGAGACAGGGGCGGGGTAATGAAAAACTGTTTTTT.